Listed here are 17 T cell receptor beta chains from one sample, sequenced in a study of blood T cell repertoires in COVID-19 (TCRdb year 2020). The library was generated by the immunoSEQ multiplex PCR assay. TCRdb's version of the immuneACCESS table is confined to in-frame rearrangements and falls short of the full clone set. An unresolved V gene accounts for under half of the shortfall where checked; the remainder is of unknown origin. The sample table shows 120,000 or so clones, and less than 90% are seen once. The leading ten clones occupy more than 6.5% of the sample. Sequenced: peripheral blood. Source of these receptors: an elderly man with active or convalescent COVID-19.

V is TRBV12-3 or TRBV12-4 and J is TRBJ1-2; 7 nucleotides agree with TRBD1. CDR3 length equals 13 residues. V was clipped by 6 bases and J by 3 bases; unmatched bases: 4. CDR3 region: CASRAGQDYGYTF. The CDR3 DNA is TGTGCCAGCAGAGCCGGACAGGACTATGGCTACACCTTC.

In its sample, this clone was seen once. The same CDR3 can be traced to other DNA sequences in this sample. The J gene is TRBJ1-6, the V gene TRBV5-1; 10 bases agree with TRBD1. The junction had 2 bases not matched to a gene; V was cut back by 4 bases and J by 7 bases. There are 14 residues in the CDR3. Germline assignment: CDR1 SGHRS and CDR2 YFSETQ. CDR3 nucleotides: TGCGCCAGCAGCCTGGGACAGGGGAATTCACCCCTCCACTTT. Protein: CASSLGQGNSPLHF.

CDR3 loop: CAWSPWGPWGEKLFF. In nucleotides, the CDR3 is TGTGCCTGGAGCCCCTGGGGGCCCTGGGGGGAAAAACTGTTTTTT. The chain uses TRBV30 and TRBJ1-4; tentatively, D is TRBD1 (6 bases). This CDR3 spans 15 amino acids. The V end lost 3 bases, the J end lost 8 bases, and 19 bases lay between the germline ends. Germline-derived CDR1 and CDR2 are GTSNPN and SVGIG (reference sequence).

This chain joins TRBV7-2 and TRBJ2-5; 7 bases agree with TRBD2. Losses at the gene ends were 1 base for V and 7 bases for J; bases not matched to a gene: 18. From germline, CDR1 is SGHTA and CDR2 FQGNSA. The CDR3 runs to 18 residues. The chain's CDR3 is CASSLEGRGAGPLGTQYF. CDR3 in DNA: TGTGCCAGCAGCTTAGAAGGGAGGGGAGCGGGGCCATTGGGGACCCAGTACTTC. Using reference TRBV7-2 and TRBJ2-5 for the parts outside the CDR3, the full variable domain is GAGVSQSPSNKVTEKGKDVELRCDPISGHTALYWYRQSLGQGLEFLIYFQGNSAPDKSGLPSDRFSAERTGGSVSTLTIQRTQQEDSAVYLCASSLEGRGAGPLGTQYFGPGTRLLVL.

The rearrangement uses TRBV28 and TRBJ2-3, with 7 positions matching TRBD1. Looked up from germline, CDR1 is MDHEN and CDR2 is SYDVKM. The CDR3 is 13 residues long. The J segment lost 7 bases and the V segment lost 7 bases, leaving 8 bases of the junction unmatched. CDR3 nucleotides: TGTGCCAGCAAAAAGACAGGGATTTATACGCAGTATTTT. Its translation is CASKKTGIYTQYF.

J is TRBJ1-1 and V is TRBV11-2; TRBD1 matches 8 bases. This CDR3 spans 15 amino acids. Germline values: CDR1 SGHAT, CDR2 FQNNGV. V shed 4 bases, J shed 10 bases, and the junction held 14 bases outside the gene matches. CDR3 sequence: CASSSIRGRGFGAFF. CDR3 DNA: TGTGCCAGCAGCTCAATCAGGGGGCGAGGGTTCGGAGCTTTCTTT.

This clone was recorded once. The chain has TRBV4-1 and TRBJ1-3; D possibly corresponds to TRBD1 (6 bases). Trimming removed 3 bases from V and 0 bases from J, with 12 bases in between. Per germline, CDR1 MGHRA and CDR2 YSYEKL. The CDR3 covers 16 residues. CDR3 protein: CASSQTPGDSGNTIYF. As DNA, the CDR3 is TGCGCCAGCAGCCAGACACCAGGGGACTCTGGAAACACCATATATTTT.

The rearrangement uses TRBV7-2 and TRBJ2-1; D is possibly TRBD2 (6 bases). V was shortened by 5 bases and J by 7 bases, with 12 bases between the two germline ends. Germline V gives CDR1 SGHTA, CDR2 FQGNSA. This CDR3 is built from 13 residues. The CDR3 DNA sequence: TGTGCCAGCAGCAAAGGGACTGAAAATGAGCAGTTCTTC. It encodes CASSKGTENEQFF.

The CDR3 region has the DNA TGTGCCAGCAGCAGAGAGGTCCGGGGGGATGGCTACACCTTC. It encodes CASSREVRGDGYTF. This chain connects TRBV14 to TRBJ1-2; D possibly corresponds to TRBD1 (5 bases). The CDR3 runs to 14 residues. Per germline, CDR1 SGHDN and CDR2 FVKESK. V was cut by 5 bases and J by 6 bases, with 16 bases left in between.

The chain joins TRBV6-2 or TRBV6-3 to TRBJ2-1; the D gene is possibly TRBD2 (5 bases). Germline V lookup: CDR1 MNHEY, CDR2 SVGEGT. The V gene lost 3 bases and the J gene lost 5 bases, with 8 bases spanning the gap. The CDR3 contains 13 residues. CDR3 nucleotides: TGTGCCAGCAGTTATGAGACTAACAATGAGCAGTTCTTC. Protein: CASSYETNNEQFF.

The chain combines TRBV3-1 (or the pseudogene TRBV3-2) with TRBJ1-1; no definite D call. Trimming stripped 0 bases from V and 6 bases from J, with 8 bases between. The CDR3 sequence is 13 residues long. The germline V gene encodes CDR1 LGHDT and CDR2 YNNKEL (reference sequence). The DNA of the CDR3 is TGTGCCAGCAGCCAAGACGGGGAGGCTGAAGCTTTCTTT. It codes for CASSQDGEAEAFF.

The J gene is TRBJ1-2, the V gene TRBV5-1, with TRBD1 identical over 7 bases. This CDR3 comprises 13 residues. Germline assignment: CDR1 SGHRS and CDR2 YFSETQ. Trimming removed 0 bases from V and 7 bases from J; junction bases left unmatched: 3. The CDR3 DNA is TGCGCCAGCAGCTTGGTACAGGGGTCTGGCTACACCTTC. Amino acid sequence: CASSLVQGSGYTF.

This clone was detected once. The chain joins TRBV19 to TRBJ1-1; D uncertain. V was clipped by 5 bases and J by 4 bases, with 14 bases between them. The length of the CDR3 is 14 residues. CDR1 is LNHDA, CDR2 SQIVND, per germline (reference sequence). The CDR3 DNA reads TGTGCCAGTAGTCCGGGGAATCGTGGCACTGAAGCTTTCTTT. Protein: CASSPGNRGTEAFF. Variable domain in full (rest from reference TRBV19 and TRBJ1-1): DGGITQSPKYLFRKEGQNVTLSCEQNLNHDAMYWYRQDPGQGLRLIYYSQIVNDFQKGDIAEGYSVSREKKESFPLTVTSAQKNPTAFYLCASSPGNRGTEAFFGQGTRLTVV.

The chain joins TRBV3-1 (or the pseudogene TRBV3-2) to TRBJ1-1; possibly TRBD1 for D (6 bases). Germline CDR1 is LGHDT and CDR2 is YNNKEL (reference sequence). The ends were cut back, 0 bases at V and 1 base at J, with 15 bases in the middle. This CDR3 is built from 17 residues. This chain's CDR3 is CASSQDLGGAGNTEAFF. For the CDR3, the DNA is TGTGCCAGCAGCCAAGATCTTGGGGGCGCGGGGAACACTGAAGCTTTCTTT.

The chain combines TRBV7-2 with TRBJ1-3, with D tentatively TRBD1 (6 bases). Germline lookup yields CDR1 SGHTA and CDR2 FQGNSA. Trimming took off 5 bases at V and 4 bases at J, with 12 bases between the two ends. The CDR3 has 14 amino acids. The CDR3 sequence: CASSRTGSGNTIYF. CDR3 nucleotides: TGTGCCAGCAGCCGTACAGGGAGCGGAAACACCATATATTTT. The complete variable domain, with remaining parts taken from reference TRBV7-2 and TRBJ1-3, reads GAGVSQSPSNKVTEKGKDVELRCDPISGHTALYWYRQSLGQGLEFLIYFQGNSAPDKSGLPSDRFSAERTGGSVSTLTIQRTQQEDSAVYLCASSRTGSGNTIYFGEGSWLTVV.

CDR3 in amino acids: CASSANPTGDGYTF. Here the CDR3 DNA reads TGTGCCAGTAGCGCGAATCCCACAGGAGATGGCTACACCTTC. V usage is TRBV19 and J usage is TRBJ1-2; D might be TRBD1 (5 bases). Germline V gives CDR1 LNHDA, CDR2 SQIVND (reference sequence). V was cut by 6 bases and J by 6 bases, with 17 bases left in between. This CDR3 comprises 14 residues.

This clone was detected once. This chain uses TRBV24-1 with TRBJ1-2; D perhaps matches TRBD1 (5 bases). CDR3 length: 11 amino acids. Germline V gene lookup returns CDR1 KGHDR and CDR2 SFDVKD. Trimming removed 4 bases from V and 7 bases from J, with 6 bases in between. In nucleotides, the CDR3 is TGTGCCACCAGTGACGGGGGTGGCTACACCTTC. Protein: CATSDGGGYTF.